The next 8 T cell receptor beta chains were all read from a single sample in a study of molecular identifiers for immune sequencing clone quantification. TCRdb analysed the PCR reads with MiXCR anew, one entry per CDR3 protein. Altogether around 300,000 distinct CDR3 sequences are present, about 23% being singletons, with the ten largest covering roughly 0.7%. The sequenced material came from naive CD8+ T cells from blood, with Jurkat cell RNA spiked in. Regarding subset: FACS-sorted CD8+CD4-CCR7+CD45RA+ naive T cells. The receptors shown here come from a human donor in good health. Some libraries in this study had Jurkat cell RNA spiked in.

This clonotype was detected ten times or more. The rearrangement links TRBV6-2 or TRBV6-3 to TRBJ2-5; 7 bases map to TRBD1. The CDR3 sequence is 15 residues long. Germline V gene sequence: CDR1 MNHEY, CDR2 SVGEGT. Trimming took 2 bases from V and 4 from J; bases not matched to a gene: 7. The CDR3 region has the DNA TGTGCCAGCAGTTACGCACGACAGGGACCAGAGACCCAGTACTTC. Residues: CASSYARQGPETQYF.

This clonotype was counted a few times. The rearrangement links TRBV7-9 to TRBJ1-2; TRBD1 might be the D (6 bases). Germline V CDR1 and CDR2: SEHNR, FQNEAQ (reference sequence). The CDR3 extends over 16 amino acids. The V gene lost 2 bases and the J gene lost 3 bases, with 16 bases spanning the gap. The CDR3, as DNA: TGTGCCAGCAGCTTATCGGAACAGGGTACTGACTATGGCTACACCTTC. Amino acid sequence: CASSLSEQGTDYGYTF. The whole variable domain, filled in from reference TRBV7-9 and TRBJ1-2, reads DTGVSQNPRHKITKRGQNVTFRCDPISEHNRLYWYRQTLGQGPEFLTYFQNEAQLEKSRLLSDRFSAERPKGSFSTLEIQRTEQGDSAMYLCASSLSEQGTDYGYTFGSGTRLTVV.

This clonotype appeared a few times. An end of the junction differs from the germline gene, which may be a read error. The J gene is TRBJ1-5, the V gene TRBV7-2; no firm D call. There are 14 residues in the CDR3. Germline V gene sequence: CDR1 SGHTA, CDR2 FQGNSA. The CDR3 reads CASSLGEGYQPHHF. The DNA for the CDR3 is TGTGCCAGCAGCTTAGGGGAGGGTTATCAGCCCCATCATTTT.

In its sample, this clonotype was seen a few times. The chain uses TRBV19 and TRBJ1-5; D gene ambiguous. The CDR3 covers 15 residues. Germline V lookup: CDR1 LNHDA, CDR2 SQIVND (reference sequence). Deletions cut 0 bases from V and 1 base from J, with 7 bases between. The CDR3 bases are TGTGCCAGTAGTATAGACTTGGGAAGCAATCAGCCCCAGCATTTT. This codes for CASSIDLGSNQPQHF.

This sequence joins TRBV7-8 and TRBJ2-7; D ambiguous. Looked up from germline, CDR1 is SGHVS and CDR2 is FQNEAQ. The CDR3 extends over 15 amino acids. The V end lost 1 base, the J end lost 3 bases, and 13 bases lay between the germline ends. DNA of the CDR3: TGTGCCAGCAGCTTAGATGTGGGGATTAGCTACGAGCAGTACTTC. It encodes CASSLDVGISYEQYF.

This clonotype was counted ten times or more. The chain uses TRBV24-1 and TRBJ2-1; 9 bases are shared with TRBD2. Germline values: CDR1 KGHDR, CDR2 SFDVKD. The V segment lost 4 bases and the J segment 4 bases; nucleotides outside the gene matches: 4. This CDR3 comprises 15 residues. The CDR3: CATSELTSGYNEQFF. CDR3 nucleotides: TGTGCCACCAGTGAGTTGACTAGCGGATACAATGAGCAGTTCTTC.

This clonotype has at least ten counts. The chain links TRBV29-1 to TRBJ2-3; TRBD2 matches 10 bases. Germline V gives CDR1 SQVTM, CDR2 ANQGSEA. There are 14 residues in the CDR3. The junction had 8 bases not matched to a gene; V was cut back by 5 bases and J by 6 bases. The DNA of the CDR3 is TGCAGCGTTCCCCTAGCGGGAGAGGCGGATACGCAGTATTTT. Its protein is CSVPLAGEADTQYF.

The rearrangement uses TRBV27 and TRBJ2-6; D remains ambiguous. The CDR3 spans 17 residues. The ends were cut back, 5 bases at V and 2 bases at J, with 16 bases in the middle. Germline assignment: CDR1 MNHEY and CDR2 SMNVEV (reference sequence). The CDR3 sequence is CASSLVGGSAGANVLTF. CDR3 bases: TGTGCCAGCAGTCTTGTGGGCGGTTCGGCTGGGGCCAACGTCCTGACTTTC.